This TCR beta chain was found in a study of cytomegalovirus exposure and HLA in healthy donors. Study in general: Early released data had about 85 million unique TCRs, all coming from HLA-typed donors. Study-wide findings and caveats: Using a false discovery rate of 0.05, a later analysis showed that about 16,000 TCR beta sequences were associated with HLA alleles.

Both 60 Vbeta primers and 13 Jbeta primers went into the PCR. Generated by immunoSEQ multiplex PCR, the TCRdb table keeps only in-frame clones and is missing some. The data show 75,000 to 100,000 clones, roughly 78% seen once. Regarding this clone: Antigen specificity is unknown.

This receptor was taken from a man aged 30-40 years in good health and CMV-seronegative. Specimen: PBMCs.

The CDR3 nucleotides read TGTGCCTGGAGTGTACAGGGGGCTGGCGGTGGCGAGCAGTACTTC. Its protein product is CAWSVQGAGGGEQYF. V and J are TRBV30 and TRBJ2-7; TRBD1 matches at 9 bases. Germline V gene lookup returns CDR1 GTSNPN and CDR2 SVGIG (reference sequence). CDR3 length: 15 amino acids. V lost 0 bases and J lost 6; bases outside the gene matches: 9.